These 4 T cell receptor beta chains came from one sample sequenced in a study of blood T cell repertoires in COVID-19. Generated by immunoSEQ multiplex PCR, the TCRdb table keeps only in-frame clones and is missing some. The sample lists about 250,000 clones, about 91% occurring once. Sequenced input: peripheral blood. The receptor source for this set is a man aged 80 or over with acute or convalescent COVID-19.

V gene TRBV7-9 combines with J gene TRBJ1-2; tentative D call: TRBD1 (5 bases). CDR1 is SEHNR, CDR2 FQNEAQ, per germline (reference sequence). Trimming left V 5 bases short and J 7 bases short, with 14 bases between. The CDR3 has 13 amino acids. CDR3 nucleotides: TGTGCCAGCAGCCTGACCTACAGGAGTGGCTACACCTTC. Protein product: CASSLTYRSGYTF. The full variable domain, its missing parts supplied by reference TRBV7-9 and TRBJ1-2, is DTGVSQNPRHKITKRGQNVTFRCDPISEHNRLYWYRQTLGQGPEFLTYFQNEAQLEKSRLLSDRFSAERPKGSFSTLEIQRTEQGDSAMYLCASSLTYRSGYTFGSGTRLTVV.

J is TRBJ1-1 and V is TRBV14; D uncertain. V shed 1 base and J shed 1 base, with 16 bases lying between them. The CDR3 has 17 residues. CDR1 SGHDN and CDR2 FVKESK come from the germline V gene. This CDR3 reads CASSQGRVMRRNTEAFF. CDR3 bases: TGTGCCAGCAGCCAAGGGAGGGTAATGAGGAGGAACACTGAAGCTTTCTTT.

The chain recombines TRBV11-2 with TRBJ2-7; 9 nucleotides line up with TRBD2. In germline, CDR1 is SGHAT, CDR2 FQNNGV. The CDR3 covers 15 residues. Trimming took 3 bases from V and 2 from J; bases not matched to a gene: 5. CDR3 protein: CASSLNSGGPYEQYF. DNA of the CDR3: TGTGCCAGCAGCTTGAATAGCGGGGGCCCCTACGAGCAGTACTTC.

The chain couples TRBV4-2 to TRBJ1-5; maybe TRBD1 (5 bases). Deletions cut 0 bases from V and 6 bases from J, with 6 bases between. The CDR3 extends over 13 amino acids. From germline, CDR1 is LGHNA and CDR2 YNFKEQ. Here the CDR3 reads CASSQEGVQPQHF. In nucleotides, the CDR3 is TGTGCCAGCAGCCAAGAAGGGGTTCAGCCCCAGCATTTT.